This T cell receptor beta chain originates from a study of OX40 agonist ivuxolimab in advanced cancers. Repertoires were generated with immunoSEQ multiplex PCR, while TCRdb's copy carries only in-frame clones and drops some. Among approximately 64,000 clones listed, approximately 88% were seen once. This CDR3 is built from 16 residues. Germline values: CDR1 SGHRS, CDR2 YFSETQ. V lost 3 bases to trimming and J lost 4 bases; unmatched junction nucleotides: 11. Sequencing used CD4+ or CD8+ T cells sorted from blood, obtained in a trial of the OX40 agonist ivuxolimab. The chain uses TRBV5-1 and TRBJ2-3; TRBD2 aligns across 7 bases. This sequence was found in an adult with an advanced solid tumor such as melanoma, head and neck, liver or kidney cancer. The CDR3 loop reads CASSWRGGSSPDTQYF. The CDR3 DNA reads TGCGCCAGCAGCTGGCGCGGCGGGAGTTCCCCAGATACGCAGTATTTT.